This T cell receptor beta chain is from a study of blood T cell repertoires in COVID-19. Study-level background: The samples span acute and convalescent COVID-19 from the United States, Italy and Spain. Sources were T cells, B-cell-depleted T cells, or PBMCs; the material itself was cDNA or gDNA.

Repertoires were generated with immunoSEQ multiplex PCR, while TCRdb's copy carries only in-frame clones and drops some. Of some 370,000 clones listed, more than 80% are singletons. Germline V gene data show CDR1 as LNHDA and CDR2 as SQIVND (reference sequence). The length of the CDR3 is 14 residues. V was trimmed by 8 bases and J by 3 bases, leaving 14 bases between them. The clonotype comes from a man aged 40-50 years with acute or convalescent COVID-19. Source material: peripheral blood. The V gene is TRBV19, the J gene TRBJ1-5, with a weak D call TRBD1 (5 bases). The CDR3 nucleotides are TGTGCCAGTGCGGCGGGGCGGACCAATCAGCCCCAGCATTTT. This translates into CASAAGRTNQPQHF. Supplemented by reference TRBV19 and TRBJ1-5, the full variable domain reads DGGITQSPKYLFRKEGQNVTLSCEQNLNHDAMYWYRQDPGQGLRLIYYSQIVNDFQKGDIAEGYSVSREKKESFPLTVTSAQKNPTAFYLCASAAGRTNQPQHFGDGTRLSIL.